This TCR beta chain was retrieved from a study of blood T cell repertoires in COVID-19. The repertoire was sequenced with immunoSEQ multiplex PCR; TCRdb's copy has only in-frame clones and lacks some. This table has tens of thousands of clones, around four fifths appearing once. The CDR3 extends over 15 amino acids. Germline V gives CDR1 SGHVS, CDR2 FNYEAQ. J lost 3 bases, V lost 5 bases, and 7 bases had no gene match. The sample comprised peripheral blood. The rearrangement links TRBV7-6 to TRBJ1-1; 9 positions match TRBD1. The receptor was derived from a human donor in a cohort sampled during active COVID-19. CDR3 in DNA: TGTGCCAGCAGCCTGACAGGGGGAGGTGACACTGAAGCTTTCTTT. Translated: CASSLTGGGDTEAFF.